The 29 T cell receptor beta chains below all came from one sample that was sequenced in a study of control samples from healthy donors and cancer patients. Profiling relied on immunoSEQ multiplex PCR, and the TCRdb table lists in-frame clones only, not all of them. The table records about 85,000 clones, roughly 89% of them present only once. The specimen was blood. The receptors stem from a woman aged 55-75 years in good health.

In nucleotides, the CDR3 is TGTGCCAGCAGCCACGACAGGGCGTACTCACCCCTCCACTTT. This gives the protein CASSHDRAYSPLHF. V and J are TRBV13 and TRBJ1-6; the match to TRBD1 covers 7 bases. V lost 5 bases to trimming and J lost 10 bases; unmatched junction nucleotides: 8. CDR1 is PRHDT and CDR2 is FYEKMQ in the germline V gene (reference sequence). The CDR3 length is 14 residues. Complete variable domain (other parts from reference TRBV13 and TRBJ1-6): AAGVIQSPRHLIKEKRETATLKCYPIPRHDTVYWYQQGPGQDPQFLISFYEKMQSDKGSIPDRFSAQQFSDYHSELNMSSLELGDSALYFCASSHDRAYSPLHFGNGTRLTVT.

This clone was counted a few times. This rearrangement joins TRBV4-2 to TRBJ2-1; 9 nucleotides agree with TRBD2. Trimming took 0 bases from V and 6 from J; bases not matched to a gene: 9. This CDR3 contains 17 residues. CDR1 is LGHNA, CDR2 YNFKEQ, per germline. CDR3 loop: CASSQESQAGGINEQFF. In DNA, the CDR3 is TGTGCCAGCAGCCAAGAGTCGCAAGCGGGGGGCATCAATGAGCAGTTCTTC.

V usage is TRBV28 and J usage is TRBJ2-7; 9 bases line up with TRBD1. V lost 5 bases, J lost 4 bases, and 9 bases stayed unmatched. The CDR3 contains 15 residues. Germline V gives CDR1 MDHEN, CDR2 SYDVKM. The CDR3 bases are TGTGCCAGCAGTCTCCCGGGACAGGGTCAGTACGAGCAGTACTTC. Its protein product is CASSLPGQGQYEQYF.

The chain carries TRBV14 and TRBJ2-7, with D perhaps being TRBD1 or TRBD2 (5 bases each). V gave up 2 bases and J gave up 13 bases, with 24 bases separating them. CDR1 and CDR2 from the germline V gene are SGHDN and FVKESK. The CDR3 is 15 residues long. CDR3 nucleotides: TGTGCCAGCAGCCAATCCTCGGGACGGATAGCTTACTTTTACTTC. It codes for CASSQSSGRIAYFYF.

This chain uses TRBV9 with TRBJ2-3; TRBD2 matches 9 bases. The V and J ends lost 0 bases and 3 bases, in that order; junction bases with no gene match: 5. Germline loops: CDR1 SGDLS, CDR2 YYNGEE. This CDR3 is 16 amino acids long. CDR3 sequence (DNA): TGTGCCAGCAGCGTAGTCTTGGCGGGGGGGACAGATACGCAGTATTTT. Translation: CASSVVLAGGTDTQYF.

V is TRBV28 and J is TRBJ2-7; tentative D call: TRBD1 (7 bases). This CDR3 contains 14 residues. V lost 6 bases and J lost 6, with 18 bases in between. In germline, CDR1 is MDHEN, CDR2 SYDVKM. The CDR3 nucleotides read TGTGCCAGCAGGCAATCGTCGCAGGGGGGCGAGCAGTACTTC. Translated, it gives CASRQSSQGGEQYF.

The DNA of the CDR3 is TGTGCCAGCAGCTTTGCGGGATCTTACAATGAGCAGTTCTTC. As protein: CASSFAGSYNEQFF. The J gene is TRBJ2-1, the V gene TRBV7-2; weak D call: TRBD2 (6 bases). The CDR3 sequence is 14 residues long. Germline V CDR1 and CDR2: SGHTA, FQGNSA. The germline V and J ends were trimmed by 3 bases and 4 bases, with 10 bases remaining between them.

V and J are TRBV28 and TRBJ1-6; D not resolved. The CDR3 is 16 amino acids. The germline CDR1 and CDR2 sequences are MDHEN and SYDVKM. V was trimmed by 5 bases and J by 4 bases, leaving 15 bases between them. CDR3 DNA sequence: TGTGCCAGCAGTGCCCCGGTAGTTTCTTATAATTCACCCCTCCACTTT. It translates to CASSAPVVSYNSPLHF. The full variable domain, with the rest looked up from reference TRBV28 and TRBJ1-6, is DVKVTQSSRYLVKRTGEKVFLECVQDMDHENMFWYRQDPGLGLRLIYFSYDVKMKEKGDIPEGYSVSREKKERFSLILESASTNQTSMYLCASSAPVVSYNSPLHFGNGTRLTVT.

The V call is TRBV7-8, the J call TRBJ1-1; D gene uncertain. CDR1 SGHVS and CDR2 FQNEAQ come from the germline V gene. This CDR3 spans 16 amino acids. V was shortened by 2 bases and J by 0 bases, with 13 bases between the two germline ends. CDR3 sequence reads: CASSLPPILLNTEAFF. The CDR3 DNA reads as TGTGCCAGCAGCTTACCCCCAATCCTCTTGAACACTGAAGCTTTCTTT.

Concerning this clone itself: This sample also contains other DNA sequences that code for the same CDR3. The J gene is TRBJ1-5, the V gene TRBV10-3; possible D gene TRBD1, 5 bases. The CDR3 is 14 residues long. V shed 0 bases and J shed 7 bases, with 10 bases lying between them. Germline CDR1 reads ENHRY; CDR2 reads SYGVKD. The CDR3 coding sequence is TGTGCCATCAGTGAGTCGGGAGGGGTGCAGCCCCAGCATTTT. Protein sequence: CAISESGGVQPQHF.

V gene TRBV5-4 combines with J gene TRBJ2-2; TRBD2 agrees at 8 bases. The CDR3 length is 18 residues. CDR1 SGHNT and CDR2 YYREEE come from the germline V gene (reference sequence). J was trimmed by 1 base and V by 0 bases; bases with no gene match: 8. The CDR3 here is CASSLGGLAGMNTGELFF. CDR3 DNA: TGTGCCAGCAGCTTGGGTGGCCTAGCGGGTATGAACACCGGGGAGCTGTTTTTT.

This chain connects TRBV4-1 to TRBJ1-5; D ambiguous. Trimming left V 0 bases short and J 4 bases short, with 10 bases between. The CDR3 has 15 amino acids. Germline CDR1 MGHRA, CDR2 YSYEKL. CDR3 residues: CASSQDPGGNQPQHF. As DNA, the CDR3 is TGCGCCAGCAGCCAAGACCCCGGCGGAAATCAGCCCCAGCATTTT.

The chain uses TRBV7-9 and TRBJ1-1, with unresolved D. Germline CDR1 SEHNR, CDR2 FQNEAQ (reference sequence). The V gene lost 5 bases and the J gene lost 1 base, with 14 bases spanning the gap. CDR3 length: 15 residues. CDR3 protein: CASSPWGNRNTEAFF. CDR3 DNA: TGTGCCAGCAGCCCTTGGGGAAACAGGAACACTGAAGCTTTCTTT.

The chain joins TRBV3-1 (or the pseudogene TRBV3-2) to TRBJ2-1, with TRBD1 identical over 8 bases. This CDR3 contains 14 residues. CDR1 and CDR2 from the germline V gene are LGHDT and YNNKEL (reference sequence). V dropped 6 bases and J dropped 6; count of bases not matched to a gene: 7. For the CDR3, the DNA is TGTGCCAGCAGACTCGGGACAGGACGCAATGAGCAGTTCTTC. Its translation is CASRLGTGRNEQFF.

The chain joins TRBV2 to TRBJ1-1; D is unresolved. Germline CDR1 and CDR2: SNHLY and FYNNEI. Between the trimmed V and J ends, which lost 5 bases and 6 bases, there was a span of 16 bases. The CDR3 is 14 residues long. The CDR3 DNA is TGTGCCAGCAGTCCCCGGACTGGGATCCCTGAAGCTTTCTTT. It translates to CASSPRTGIPEAFF.

This clone was seen once. The chain uses TRBV15 and TRBJ2-4; D is perhaps TRBD1 (5 bases). Germline V CDR1 and CDR2: LNHNV, YYDKDF (reference sequence). The CDR3 sequence is 20 residues long. The V and J ends lost 4 bases and 0 bases respectively, with 25 bases between them. The CDR3 region has the DNA TGTGCCACCAGCAAAGGACATTCAAACATGGTTCCTATAGCCAAAAACATTCAGTACTTC. Its protein is CATSKGHSNMVPIAKNIQYF.

The DNA for the CDR3 is TGTGCCAGCAGCTTAGATCGGGGGGGCTATGAAAAACTGTTTTTT. It codes for CASSLDRGGYEKLFF. V and J are TRBV7-2 and TRBJ1-4, with D maybe TRBD1 (6 bases). The germline V and J ends were trimmed by 1 base and 6 bases, with 12 bases remaining between them. CDR1 and CDR2 from the germline V gene are SGHTA and FQGNSA. The CDR3 runs to 15 residues.

The J gene is TRBJ2-7, the V gene TRBV7-6; tentatively, D is TRBD2 (5 bases). There are 13 residues in the CDR3. Germline CDR1 and CDR2: SGHVS and FNYEAQ. V shed 1 base and J shed 6 bases, with 10 bases lying between them. The CDR3 sequence: CASSLDFGVEQYF. The CDR3 nucleotides read TGTGCCAGCAGCTTAGATTTCGGGGTCGAGCAGTACTTC.

The chain joins TRBV15 to TRBJ2-2, with D possibly matching TRBD2 (6 bases). CDR1 is LNHNV, CDR2 YYDKDF, per germline (reference sequence). This CDR3 comprises 16 residues. V was clipped by 7 bases and J by 0 bases, with 15 bases between them. In DNA, the CDR3 is TGTGCCACCAACCACCTCGGGGGTTCGAACACCGGGGAGCTGTTTTTT. The encoded protein is CATNHLGGSNTGELFF. Combining the CDR3 with reference TRBV15 and TRBJ2-2 gives the whole variable domain DAMVIQNPRYQVTQFGKPVTLSCSQTLNHNVMYWYQQKSSQAPKLLFHYYDKDFNNEADTPDNFQSRRPNTSFCFLDIRSPGLGDTAMYLCATNHLGGSNTGELFFGEGSRLTVL.

CDR3 DNA sequence: TGTGCCAGCAGCCGGGGCGCAGGGTATGGCTACACCTTC. Residues: CASSRGAGYGYTF. This sequence joins TRBV25-1 and TRBJ1-2, with D tentatively TRBD1 (5 bases). V was pared by 6 bases and J by 5 bases, with 13 bases between. The CDR3 covers 13 residues. Germline V gives CDR1 MGHDK, CDR2 SYGVNS.

V usage is TRBV18 and J usage is TRBJ2-6; 7 bases map to TRBD1. V lost 3 bases, J lost 2 bases, and 7 bases stayed unmatched. CDR1 and CDR2 (germline): KGHSH, LQKENI. The CDR3 spans 17 residues. CDR3 sequence reads: CASSPPLQGTGANVLTF. CDR3 nucleotides: TGTGCCAGCTCACCCCCCCTACAGGGGACTGGGGCCAACGTCCTGACTTTC.

This clone appeared a single time. The V call is TRBV5-1, the J call TRBJ1-2; D ambiguous. In germline, CDR1 is SGHRS, CDR2 YFSETQ. This CDR3 region has 15 residues. Between the trimmed V and J ends, which lost 3 bases and 5 bases, there was a span of 17 bases. The CDR3 reads CASSSLVVGGYGYTF. The DNA for the CDR3 is TGCGCCAGCAGCTCGCTAGTGGTGGGAGGATATGGCTACACCTTC.

The chain employs TRBV2 and TRBJ2-4; TRBD2 might be the D (6 bases). Germline loops: CDR1 SNHLY, CDR2 FYNNEI. The CDR3 is 14 amino acids. V was pared by 3 bases and J by 7 bases, with 13 bases between. CDR3 in DNA: TGTGCCAGCAGTGACGTCGGGGGTGCGAACATTCAGTACTTC. Protein: CASSDVGGANIQYF.

J is TRBJ2-1 and V is TRBV7-9; D ambiguous. The CDR3 sequence is 13 residues long. Per germline, CDR1 SEHNR and CDR2 FQNEAQ (reference sequence). V lost 3 bases and J lost 7, with 10 bases in between. In nucleotides, the CDR3 is TGTGCCAGCAGCTTGCCCGTACCGAATGAGCAGTTCTTC. This gives the protein CASSLPVPNEQFF.

The chain combines TRBV11-3 with TRBJ2-5; the D is unclear. This CDR3 contains 16 residues. The germline V gene encodes CDR1 SGHNT and CDR2 YENEEA. The V and J ends lost 2 bases and 2 bases respectively, with 15 bases between them. The CDR3 DNA reads as TGTGCCAGCAGCTTAAACCTCCGGACCGATCAAGAGACCCAGTACTTC. It specifies CASSLNLRTDQETQYF.

Written as DNA, the CDR3 is TGTGCCAGCAGCTTAGTAGGGACTAGCGGGACGTACGAGCAGTACTTC. This codes for CASSLVGTSGTYEQYF. The rearrangement links TRBV7-8 to TRBJ2-7, with 13 bases that match TRBD2. Trimming at V came to 1 base and at J to 4 bases, leaving 4 bases not matched to a gene. Germline V gene lookup returns CDR1 SGHVS and CDR2 FQNEAQ. The CDR3 covers 16 residues.

This chain joins TRBV4-1 and TRBJ1-5; the match to TRBD1 covers 10 bases. CDR3 length: 15 amino acids. Losses at the gene ends were 4 bases for V and 5 bases for J; bases not matched to a gene: 5. Germline values: CDR1 MGHRA, CDR2 YSYEKL. In DNA form, the CDR3 reads TGCGCCAGCAGCCCCCAGGGACAGGGGTATCAGCCCCAGCATTTT. Translation gives CASSPQGQGYQPQHF.

The chain links TRBV28 to TRBJ2-5; D possibly corresponds to TRBD2 (5 bases). The germline gives CDR1 MDHEN, CDR2 SYDVKM. This CDR3 comprises 16 residues. With 6 bases removed from V and 7 bases from J, the gap between germline ends came to 24 bases. The CDR3 sequence: CASSLGPQRVGGTQYF. The CDR3 DNA reads TGTGCCAGCAGCTTAGGTCCTCAGAGGGTCGGCGGGACCCAGTACTTC.

In this sample, this clone turned up a few times. V gene TRBV28 combines with J gene TRBJ1-3; D is perhaps TRBD1 (6 bases). CDR3 length equals 14 residues. The germline V gene has CDR1 MDHEN and CDR2 SYDVKM. Trimming stripped 4 bases from V and 2 bases from J, with 9 bases between. The CDR3 here is CASSSTGTGNTIYF. The CDR3 DNA sequence: TGTGCCAGCAGTTCTACAGGGACTGGAAACACCATATATTTT.